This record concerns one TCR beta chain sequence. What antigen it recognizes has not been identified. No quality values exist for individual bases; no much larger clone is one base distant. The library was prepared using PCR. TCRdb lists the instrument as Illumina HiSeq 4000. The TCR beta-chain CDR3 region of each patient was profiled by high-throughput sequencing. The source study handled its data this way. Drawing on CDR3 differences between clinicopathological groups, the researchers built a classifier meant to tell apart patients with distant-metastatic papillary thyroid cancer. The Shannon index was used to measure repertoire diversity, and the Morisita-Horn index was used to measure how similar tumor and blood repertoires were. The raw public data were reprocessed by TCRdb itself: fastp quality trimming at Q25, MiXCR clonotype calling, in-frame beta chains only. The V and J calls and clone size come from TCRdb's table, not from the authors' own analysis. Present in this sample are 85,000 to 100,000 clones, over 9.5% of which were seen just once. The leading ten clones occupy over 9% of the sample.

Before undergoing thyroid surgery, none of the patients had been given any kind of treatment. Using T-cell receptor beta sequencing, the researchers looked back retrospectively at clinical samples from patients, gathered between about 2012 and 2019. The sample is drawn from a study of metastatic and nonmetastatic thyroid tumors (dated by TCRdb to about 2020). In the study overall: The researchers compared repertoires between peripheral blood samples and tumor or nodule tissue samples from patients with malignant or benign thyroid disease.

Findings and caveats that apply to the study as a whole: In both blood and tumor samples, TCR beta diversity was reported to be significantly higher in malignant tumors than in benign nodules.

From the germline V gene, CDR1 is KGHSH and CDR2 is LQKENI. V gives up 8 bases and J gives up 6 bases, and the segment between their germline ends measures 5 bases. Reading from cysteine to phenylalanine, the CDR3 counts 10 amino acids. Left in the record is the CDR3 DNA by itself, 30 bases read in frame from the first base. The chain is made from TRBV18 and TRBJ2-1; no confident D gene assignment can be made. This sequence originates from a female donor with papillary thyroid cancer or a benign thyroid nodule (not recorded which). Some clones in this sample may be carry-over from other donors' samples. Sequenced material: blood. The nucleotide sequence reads TGTGCCAGCGCTTCCAATGAGCAGTTCTTC. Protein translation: CASASNEQFF.